This T cell receptor (beta chain) was documented in a study of OX40 agonist ivuxolimab in advanced cancers. Study overall: Ivuxolimab, an antibody that agonizes OX40 (CD134), was administered to the patients. Dose-escalation cases comprised hepatocellular carcinoma, melanoma, renal cell or head and neck cancer.

Findings of the study overall: Expanded clones were, on average, more numerous among CD8+ T cells than CD4+.

Sequenced by immunoSEQ multiplex PCR; TCRdb stores in-frame clones only, minus some. Of about 46,000 clones in the sample, over 65% were seen once. V shed 3 bases and J shed 0 bases, with 12 bases lying between them. CDR1 and CDR2 from the germline V gene are MNHNY and SVGAGI (reference sequence). This CDR3 contains 16 residues. Baseline, cycle 4 day 1, and cycle 7 day 1 were the blood sampling points. Concerning this clone itself: Its antigen is undetermined.

The sample in question was CD4+ or CD8+ T cells sorted from blood, obtained in a trial of the OX40 agonist ivuxolimab. The chain employs TRBV6-6 and TRBJ1-5, with no clear D. This TCR derives from an adult with an advanced solid tumor such as melanoma, head and neck, liver or kidney cancer. CDR3 amino acids: CASSYGGRVSNQPQHF. The DNA for the CDR3 is TGTGCCAGCAGTTATGGAGGGAGGGTTAGCAATCAGCCCCAGCATTTT.